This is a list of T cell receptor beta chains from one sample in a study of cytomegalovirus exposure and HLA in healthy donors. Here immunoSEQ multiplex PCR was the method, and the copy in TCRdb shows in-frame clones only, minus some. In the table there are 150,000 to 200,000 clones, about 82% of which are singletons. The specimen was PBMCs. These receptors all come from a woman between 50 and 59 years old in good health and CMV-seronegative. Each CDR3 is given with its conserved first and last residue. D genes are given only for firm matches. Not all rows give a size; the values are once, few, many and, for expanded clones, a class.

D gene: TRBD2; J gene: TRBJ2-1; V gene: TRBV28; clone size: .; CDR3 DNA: TGTGCCAGCAGTTCCCTGGAGACTAGCGGGAGTAAAAATGAGCAGTTCTTC; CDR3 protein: CASSSLETSGSKNEQFF
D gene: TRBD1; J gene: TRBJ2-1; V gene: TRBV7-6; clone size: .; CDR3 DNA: TGTGCCAGCAGCCTCCGGACAGGGACCTACAATGAGCAGTTCTTC; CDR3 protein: CASSLRTGTYNEQFF
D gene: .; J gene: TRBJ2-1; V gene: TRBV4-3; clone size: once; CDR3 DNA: TGCGCCAGCAGCCAAGATCAACGAGCCTCCTACAATGAGCAGTTCTTC; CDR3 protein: CASSQDQRASYNEQFF
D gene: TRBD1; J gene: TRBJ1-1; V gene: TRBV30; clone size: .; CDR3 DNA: TGTGCCTGGAGTTTTTCCAGGGGGGCTGAAGCTTTCTTT; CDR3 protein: CAWSFSRGAEAFF
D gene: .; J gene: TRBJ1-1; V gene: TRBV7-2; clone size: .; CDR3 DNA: TGTGCCAGCAGCTTAGTCTACACTGAAGCTTTCTTT; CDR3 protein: CASSLVYTEAFF
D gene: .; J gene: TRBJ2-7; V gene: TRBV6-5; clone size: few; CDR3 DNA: TGTGCCAGCAGTTACCGCAGCTCCTACGAGCAGTACTTC; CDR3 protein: CASSYRSSYEQYF
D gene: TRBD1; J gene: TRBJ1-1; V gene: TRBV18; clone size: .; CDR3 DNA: TGTGCCAGCTCACTTTCCCCTCAGGGGGCTGCCACTGAAGCTTTCTTT; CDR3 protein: CASSLSPQGAATEAFF
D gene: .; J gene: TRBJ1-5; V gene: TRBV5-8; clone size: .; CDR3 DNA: TGTGCCAGCAGCCTGGTGGGCCCCCGGCCCCAGCATTTT; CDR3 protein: CASSLVGPRPQHF
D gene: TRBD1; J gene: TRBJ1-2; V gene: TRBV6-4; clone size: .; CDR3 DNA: TGTGCCAGCAGTGATTCAGGGGGCCCGAACTATGGCTACACCTTC; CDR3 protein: CASSDSGGPNYGYTF
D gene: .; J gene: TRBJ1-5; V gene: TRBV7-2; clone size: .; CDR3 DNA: TGTGCCAGCAGCTTAGGTTCACAGAGCAATCAGCCCCAGCATTTT; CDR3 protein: CASSLGSQSNQPQHF
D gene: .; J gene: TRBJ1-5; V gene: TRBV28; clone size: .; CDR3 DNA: TGTGCCAGCAGTTTAGGGACACCCCTAAATCAGCCCCAGCATTTT; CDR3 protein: CASSLGTPLNQPQHF
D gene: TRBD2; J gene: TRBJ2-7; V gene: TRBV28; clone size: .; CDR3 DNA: TGTGCCAGCGGGCTTCTAGCGGGAGTCTCCTACGAGCAGTACTTC; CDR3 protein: CASGLLAGVSYEQYF
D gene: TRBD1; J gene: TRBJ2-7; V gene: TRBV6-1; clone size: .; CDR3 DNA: TGTGCCAGCAGTGTACAGGGGGCAGGGTACGAGCAGTACTTC; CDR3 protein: CASSVQGAGYEQYF
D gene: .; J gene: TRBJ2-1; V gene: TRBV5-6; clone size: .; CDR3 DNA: TGTGCCAGCAGCTTGGCCCCTTTTTACAATGAGCAGTTCTTC; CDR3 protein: CASSLAPFYNEQFF
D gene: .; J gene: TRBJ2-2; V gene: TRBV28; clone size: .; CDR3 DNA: TGTGCCAGCAGCGTCGGAGGGCCGCGGACCGGGGAGCTGTTTTTT; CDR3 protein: CASSVGGPRTGELFF
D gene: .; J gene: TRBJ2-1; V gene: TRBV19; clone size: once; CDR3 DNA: TGTGCCAGTAGTACAGGATACAATGAGCAGTTCTTC; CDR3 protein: CASSTGYNEQFF
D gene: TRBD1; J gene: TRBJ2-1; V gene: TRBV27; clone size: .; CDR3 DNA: TGTGCCAGCAGTCCAATCGCTACAGGGGGTTTTCGCAATGAGCAGTTCTTC; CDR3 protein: CASSPIATGGFRNEQFF
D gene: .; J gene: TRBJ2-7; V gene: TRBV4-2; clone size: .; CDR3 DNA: TGTGCCAGCAGCCAAGATCATAGAGGCTACGAGCAGTACTTC; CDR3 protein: CASSQDHRGYEQYF